This T cell receptor beta chain came from a study of CD8 T cells in Susac syndrome. Study-wide results and limits: Among active patients and in TEMRA cells, CD8+ clonal expansion in Susac reached its peak. The study identified approximately sixteen and five Susac-specific public clones in total CD8+ and CD8+ TEMRA repertoires.

Comment on this clonotype: The antigen remains undetermined.

Per germline, CDR1 SGHRS and CDR2 YFSETQ. V was trimmed by 0 bases and J by 11 bases, leaving 6 bases between them. This CDR3 spans 11 amino acids. The Susac syndrome patients fit the recently defined diagnostic criteria for definite or probable disease. The authors negatively isolated CD8+ and CD4+ T cells and FACS-enriched TEMRA cells. With random hexamers, 0.5 to 1 ug RNA was reverse transcribed. TCRdb reanalysed the immunoSEQ multiplex PCR reads using MiXCR and keeps one entry per CDR3 protein. This sample has 84,000 or so distinct CDR3 sequences, with around 93% found just once. Source material: CD8+ T cells from PBMCs. The chain employs TRBV5-1 and TRBJ2-1; D remains unclear. The source of this sequence is a human donor with Susac syndrome. CDR3 DNA: TGCGCCAGCAGCTTGGGGGTTCAGCAGTTCTTC. Residues: CASSLGVQQFF.